These T cell receptor beta chains were read from a single sample in a study of T cells after posttransplantation cyclophosphamide. TCRdb's table, derived via immunoSEQ multiplex PCR, lists solely in-frame clones and lacks some. The data contain roughly 14,000 clones, roughly 87% of them singletons. This sample comprised PBMCs, obtained after an allogeneic stem cell transplant with a calcineurin inhibitor and methotrexate. All receptors come from a male patient aged 45-60 years who received an allogeneic stem cell transplant from an unrelated donor, was CMV-positive, and had chronic GVHD only. Some of the T cells may derive from the graft donor. Both conserved end residues are part of each CDR3. A D gene is named only where the DNA matches it firmly. Not all rows give a size; the values are once, few, many and, for expanded clones, a class.

j_call d_call v_call clone_size cdr3_aa cdr3_nt
TRBJ1-5 . TRBV6-1 . CASSALKGKSNQPQHF TGTGCCAGCAGTGCCTTAAAGGGGAAGAGCAATCAGCCCCAGCATTTT
TRBJ2-3 . TRBV29-1 . CSVEGGLTDTQYF TGCAGCGTTGAGGGGGGACTGACAGATACGCAGTATTTT
TRBJ2-5 . TRBV5-1 . CASSLGQQETQYF TGCGCCAGCAGCTTGGGGCAGCAAGAGACCCAGTACTTC
TRBJ2-7 . TRBV6-4 . CASSSRRQKLSYEQYF TGTGCCAGCAGTTCCCGGCGACAGAAGCTCTCCTACGAGCAGTACTTC
TRBJ2-1 TRBD1 TRBV13 . CASSASGTGPYNEQFF TGTGCCAGCAGCGCCTCCGGGACAGGGCCCTACAATGAGCAGTTCTTC
TRBJ2-7 TRBD1 TRBV5-8 . CASSFDRALSYEQYF TGTGCCAGCAGCTTTGACAGGGCCCTCTCCTACGAGCAGTACTTC
TRBJ2-1 . TRBV7-9 few CASSLSGTRAYNEQFF TGTGCCAGCAGCCTAAGTGGGACTCGGGCCTACAATGAGCAGTTCTTC
TRBJ1-2 . TRBV29-1 . CSVPRGSGGYTF TGCAGCGTCCCAAGGGGGAGCGGCGGCTACACCTTC
TRBJ2-7 TRBD2 TRBV5-4 . CASSRLLTSGSNEQYF TGTGCCAGCAGCCGGCTATTGACTAGCGGGAGCAACGAGCAGTACTTC
TRBJ2-1 TRBD2 TRBV27 . CASSLYEATSGRYNEQFF TGTGCCAGCAGTTTATATGAAGCGACTAGCGGAAGATACAATGAGCAGTTCTTC
TRBJ2-7 . TRBV15 . CATSSGGSSYEQYF TGTGCCACCAGCAGCGGGGGTAGCTCCTACGAGCAGTACTTC
TRBJ2-7 . TRBV21-1 . CASSTIHYEQYF TGTGCCAGCAGCACCATACACTACGAGCAGTACTTC
TRBJ1-2 TRBD1 TRBV28 once CASRRDRGRVGGYTF TGTGCCAGCAGGCGGGACAGGGGGCGCGTCGGCGGCTACACCTTC
TRBJ1-4 . TRBV5-1 . CASTLGGGSAEKLFF TGCGCCAGCACTTTGGGCGGGGGGAGCGCTGAAAAACTGTTTTTT
TRBJ1-5 . TRBV28 . CAVQGRNQPQHF TGTGCCGTTCAGGGCCGCAATCAGCCCCAGCATTTT
TRBJ2-7 TRBD1 TRBV11-2 . CASSPGQGTSYEQYF TGTGCCAGCAGCCCAGGACAGGGTACCTCCTACGAGCAGTACTTC
TRBJ1-1 TRBD1 TRBV5-1 few CASSGRDRGQTNTEAFF TGCGCCAGCAGCGGCCGGGACAGGGGGCAAACGAACACTGAAGCTTTCTTT